This T cell receptor beta chain was sequenced during a study of OX40 agonist ivuxolimab in advanced cancers. The CDR3 spans 16 residues. The germline V gene has CDR1 LGHNA and CDR2 YNFKEQ. V was pared by 0 bases and J by 5 bases, with 15 bases between. Libraries were prepared by immunoSEQ multiplex PCR; TCRdb keeps only in-frame clonotypes and omits some of them. The data show tens of thousands of clones, about nine tenths seen once. The sequence came from an adult with an advanced solid tumor such as melanoma, head and neck, liver or kidney cancer. Sequences were derived from CD4+ or CD8+ T cells sorted from blood, sampled in a trial of the OX40 agonist ivuxolimab. The rearrangement joins TRBV4-2 to TRBJ2-3; no clear D. The CDR3 is CASSQEIPASGDTQYF. The CDR3 bases are TGTGCCAGCAGCCAAGAAATCCCCGCCTCGGGAGATACGCAGTATTTT.